This TCR beta chain came from a study of blood T cell repertoires in COVID-19. As for the study in general: Sites across the United States, Italy and Spain contributed samples from acute and convalescent COVID-19. Nucleic acid was either cDNA or gDNA, and it came from T cells, B-cell-depleted T cells, or PBMCs.

The CDR3 has 17 residues. The V and J ends lost 0 bases and 2 bases respectively, with 15 bases between them. Germline V gene lookup returns CDR1 SGDLS and CDR2 YYNGEE. In the original analysis: From reference gene primer amplification, estimates of nucleated cell counts were derived. Generated by immunoSEQ multiplex PCR, the TCRdb table keeps only in-frame clones and is missing some. V, J and clone size derive from that table, while D and trimming were established from the DNA sequence. Seen here are fewer than 110,000 clones, 75% to 90% observed once, and the top ten hold 1.5% to 2%. Sequencing was performed on peripheral blood. The sequence was obtained from a woman in her seventies with active or convalescent COVID-19. The rearrangement links TRBV9 to TRBJ2-1, with D possibly being TRBD2 (5 bases). This CDR3 reads CASSVGSSGKTYNEQFF. The CDR3 region has the DNA TGTGCCAGCAGCGTAGGTTCCAGCGGAAAGACCTACAATGAGCAGTTCTTC.